One sample yielded the 11 T cell receptor beta chains listed below, sequenced in a study of identical twins. MiXCR, applied by TCRdb to the 5' RACE reads, yields one record per CDR3 protein. The repertoire has more than 400,000 distinct CDR3 sequences, nearly 15% of them found once; the top ten carry roughly 0.42%. These data also formed part of another study, on yellow fever vaccine responses in identical twins.

Sequenced input: CD4+ T cells sorted from blood. These receptors originate from a woman aged 18-29 years in good health.

V is TRBV5-1 and J is TRBJ2-7; TRBD1 matches 8 bases. CDR3 length: 16 amino acids. The V gene end was trimmed by 4 bases and the J gene end by 6 bases; junction bases not matched to a gene: 15. Germline-derived CDR1 and CDR2 are SGHRS and YFSETQ. The CDR3 DNA sequence: TGCGCCAGCAGCCAGGCCTCGGGACAGGTAAGGCCCGAGCAGTACTTC. Residues: CASSQASGQVRPEQYF.

This clonotype was recorded a few times. As DNA, the CDR3 is TGTGCCAGCAGAGACGCGGGACAGCCAAATCAGCCCCAGCATTTT. It is translated as CASRDAGQPNQPQHF. The rearrangement uses TRBV12-3 or TRBV12-4 and TRBJ1-5, with 7 bases identical to TRBD1. The CDR3 is made up of 15 amino acids. Trimming removed 6 bases from V and 4 bases from J; junction bases left unmatched: 9.

This clonotype was found many times. V is TRBV4-1 and J is TRBJ1-1; 7 nucleotides align to TRBD1. CDR3 size: 16 residues. Germline values: CDR1 MGHRA, CDR2 YSYEKL. The junction had 7 bases not matched to a gene; V was cut back by 1 base and J by 2 bases. CDR3 region: CASSQGYRGRNTEAFF. The CDR3, as DNA: TGCGCCAGCAGCCAAGGTTACAGGGGACGAAACACTGAAGCTTTCTTT.

This clonotype was seen more than once but under ten times. The V and J genes are TRBV6-1 and TRBJ2-2; D gene ambiguous. Germline values: CDR1 MNHNS, CDR2 SASEGT. This CDR3 has 16 residues. V was pared by 8 bases and J by 0 bases, with 16 bases between. CDR3 DNA sequence: TGTGCCAGCTTGGAAACTCGACACACGAACACCGGGGAGCTGTTTTTT. Its translation: CASLETRHTNTGELFF.

The chain joins TRBV9 to TRBJ2-5, with D perhaps given as TRBD1 or TRBD2 (6 bases each). The V gene lost 0 bases and the J gene lost 3 bases, with 12 bases spanning the gap. Per the germline V gene, CDR1 is SGDLS and CDR2 is YYNGEE. CDR3 length equals 15 residues. DNA of the CDR3: TGTGCCAGCAGCGTAGATGGGGGGCGGGAAGAGACCCAGTACTTC. Its protein product is CASSVDGGREETQYF.

The chain is built from TRBV5-6 and TRBJ2-3; the match to TRBD2 covers 7 bases. The J segment lost 3 bases and the V segment lost 5 bases, leaving 12 bases of the junction unmatched. Germline CDR1 reads SGHDT; CDR2 reads YYEEEE. This CDR3 is built from 16 residues. The CDR3 here is CASSSPGLPYTDTQYF. CDR3 in DNA: TGTGCCAGCAGTTCCCCGGGACTACCCTATACAGATACGCAGTATTTT.

The sample holds a few counts of this clonotype. CDR3 nucleotides: TGCAGTGCTAGAATGGCGGGGAACACAGATACGCAGTATTTT. This sequence encodes CSARMAGNTDTQYF. This chain connects TRBV20-1 to TRBJ2-3; perhaps TRBD2 as D (6 bases). CDR1 is DFQATT, CDR2 SNEGSKA, per germline (reference sequence). This CDR3 has 14 residues. V lost 2 bases, J lost 2 bases, and 11 bases lay in between.

This clonotype was seen a handful of times. CDR3 bases: TGCGCCAGCAGCTTGGCTCCTCACTTCGGGGAGCTGTTTTTT. Its translation: CASSLAPHFGELFF. The genes are TRBV5-1 and TRBJ2-2; D is uncertain. The germline V gene has CDR1 SGHRS and CDR2 YFSETQ. Trimming took 0 bases from V and 7 from J, leaving 10 bases between them. The CDR3 is 14 amino acids.

The chain couples TRBV6-1 to TRBJ2-3, with D tentatively TRBD1 (5 bases). The CDR3 spans 18 residues. Germline values: CDR1 MNHNS, CDR2 SASEGT. V was cut by 2 bases and J by 1 base, with 19 bases left in between. The CDR3 DNA is TGTGCCAGCAGTGAAAGATCGCGTAGTCTAGGGGGCACAGATACGCAGTATTTT. Translated, it gives CASSERSRSLGGTDTQYF.

This rearrangement joins TRBV3-1 to TRBJ2-5; 9 bases align to TRBD2. This CDR3 region has 16 residues. The ends lost 1 base at V and 5 bases at J; junction bases unmatched: 8. Germline CDR1 is LGHDT and CDR2 is YNNKEL (reference sequence). The CDR3 DNA reads TGTGCCAGCAGCCAAGGAGCGACTAGCGGACTGGAGACCCAGTACTTC. Residues: CASSQGATSGLETQYF.

Ten or more counts support this clonotype. This chain joins TRBV12-3 or TRBV12-4 and TRBJ1-5; the D is unclear. Trimming stripped 5 bases from V and 2 bases from J, with 13 bases between. This CDR3 region has 15 residues. DNA of the CDR3: TGTGCCAGCAGTCTGGCCGGGCGGGGCAATCAGCCCCAGCATTTT. It is translated as CASSLAGRGNQPQHF.